This entry is about one TCR beta chain. This clone showed up just once. Its antigen is not yet known. No much larger clonotype is one base removed from it; base qualities were not supplied. Trimming accounts for 5 bases at V and 2 bases at J, while the number of junction bases matched to no gene is 6. CDR1 and CDR2 were assigned from the germline V gene as SGHVS and FNYEAQ. From the cysteine through the phenylalanine, the CDR3 covers 16 amino acids. This entry keeps only the CDR3 DNA: 48 bases, framed from base 1. This record belongs to a study of blood T cell repertoires in COVID-19 (dated by TCRdb to 2019 to 2021). Regarding the research as a whole: Samples from collaborators originated in the United States, Italy and Spain and spanned both the acute and convalescent phases of COVID-19. The material from the prospective study consisted of cDNA or gDNA derived from T cells, B-cell-depleted T cells, or PBMCs. Deeply sampled blood TCRbeta repertoires from subjects exposed to, actively infected with, or recovered from COVID-19 were included in the dataset. The repertoires were released in a freely available public database meant as a resource for research on the immune response to SARS-CoV-2. Samples were obtained from the ongoing ImmuneRACE study (first 160 participants) and from 1,200 or so subjects provided by 6 global collaborators. The sample metadata nearly always contained a de-identified subject ID, COVID-19 status, age in years and sex. HLA class I and class II types, where available, came from metadata supplied by the sample provider rather than from assay-based typing.

TCRbeta CDR3 regions were amplified from genomic DNA using the immunoSEQ Assay, a bias-controlled multiplex PCR. From the authors' description of their analysis: Nucleated cell counts per sample were estimated from amplification of reference gene primers within the assay. To quantify the absolute abundance of each unique TCRbeta CDR3 rearrangement, sequence reads were collapsed and filtered. For each sample, productive Simpson clonality was calculated as the square root of Simpson's diversity index across productive rearrangements. Not all clones reach the TCRdb copy of this immuneACCESS table, which keeps in-frame sequences only. Checked studies attribute under half of the gap to unresolved V genes and leave the rest unexplained. The D gene and trimming were derived from the DNA, and the V and J assignments and clone size from that table. The sample yields around 150,000 clones; 87% were counted once. The ten most abundant clones make up about 4.1% of the sample.

Each collaborating institution followed its own protocols to collect whole blood in K2EDTA tubes. Collaborator samples were shipped for TCRbeta analysis as frozen whole blood, isolated PBMCs, or DNA extracted from either sample type. Findings and caveats that apply to the study as a whole: The quantity of clinical and demographic metadata differed by source and by participant and was supplied without curation.

The receptor was derived from a woman aged 55-70 years with active or convalescent COVID-19. The sequence is built from TRBV7-6 and TRBJ2-5, and TRBD2 matches 12 of the central bases. The sample comprised peripheral blood. The CDR3 in this case is CASSRKLAGGQETQYF. The bases read TGTGCCAGCAGCCGCAAACTAGCGGGGGGACAAGAGACCCAGTACTTC.